The clone carrying this TCR beta chain was seen at least ten times. Antigen unknown. T cells were expanded from blood mononuclear cells for two to three days with anti-CD3 OKT3 or CD3/CD28 beads. The sample originates from a study of beta chain bispecific antibodies for T cell cancers. Across the whole study: Healthy donor T cells cocultured with leukemia lines and bispecific antibodies.

Study findings and constraints: The leukemia cells, rather than normal T cells, gave most of the targeted TRBV signal.

Clonotype quantities came from unique molecular identifier barcode counts. Each CDR3 protein gets one entry after TCRdb re-called the 5' RACE reads with MiXCR. The table records roughly 15,000 distinct CDR3 sequences, approximately 2% of them present only once. Source material: healthy donor T cells cultured with leukemia cells. This clonotype originated in a human donor in good health. Some clones in this sample may be carry-over from other donors' samples.

The DNA of the CDR3 is TGTGCCAGCAGCTCCGGACTAGCGGGGTTCAATGAGCAGTTCTTC. Protein product: CASSSGLAGFNEQFF. The chain has TRBV7-9 and TRBJ2-1, with TRBD2 matching 12 bases. Trimming removed 4 bases from V and 6 bases from J; junction bases left unmatched: 4. This CDR3 comprises 15 residues. Germline CDR1 reads SEHNR; CDR2 reads FQNEAQ (reference sequence).